These T cell receptor beta chains were read from a single sample in a study of beta chain features in type 1 diabetes. TCRdb's copy holds only in-frame clones and misses some; the assay was immunoSEQ multiplex PCR. The table includes hundreds of thousands of clones, roughly a sixth detected once. The sequenced sample was naive CD4+ T cells from blood. The receptors were sampled from a man younger than 35 in good health. The CDR3 runs from the conserved cysteine through the conserved F or W. A D gene is named only where the DNA matches it firmly. Clone size is given for some rows only: seen once, a few or many times, or a class if the clone is expanded.

j_call: TRBJ1-2
clone_size: few
v_call: TRBV29-1
d_call: NA
cdr3_nt: TGCAGCGTTGAAGAGGGAACCGTATGGGGCTACACCTTC
cdr3_aa: CSVEEGTVWGYTF

j_call: TRBJ2-7
clone_size: NA
v_call: TRBV10-3
d_call: NA
cdr3_nt: TGTGCCATCAGCCCAGGGGCTAGCCAGACCTACGAGCAGTACTTC
cdr3_aa: CAISPGASQTYEQYF

j_call: TRBJ2-2
clone_size: NA
v_call: TRBV7-3
d_call: NA
cdr3_nt: TGTGCCAGCAGCTTAGGTTCCCTTAAGCATAACACCGGGGAGCTGTTTTTT
cdr3_aa: CASSLGSLKHNTGELFF

j_call: TRBJ1-2
clone_size: few
v_call: TRBV7-6
d_call: TRBD1
cdr3_nt: TGTGCCAGCAGCTTAAGGTCAGGGGGACCCTATGGCTACACCTTC
cdr3_aa: CASSLRSGGPYGYTF

j_call: TRBJ2-2
clone_size: NA
v_call: TRBV10-3
d_call: TRBD1
cdr3_nt: TGTGCCATCGGGAGGACAGGGGCTAACACCGGGGAGCTGTTTTTT
cdr3_aa: CAIGRTGANTGELFF

j_call: TRBJ2-1
clone_size: NA
v_call: TRBV28
d_call: NA
cdr3_nt: TGTGCCAGCAGTTTCTTCGATGAGCAGTTCTTC
cdr3_aa: CASSFFDEQFF

j_call: TRBJ2-5
clone_size: NA
v_call: TRBV4-3
d_call: TRBD1
cdr3_nt: TGCGCCAGCAGCCTCGGGACAGAGTACCAAGAGACCCAGTACTTC
cdr3_aa: CASSLGTEYQETQYF

j_call: TRBJ2-7
clone_size: NA
v_call: TRBV7-3
d_call: NA
cdr3_nt: TGTGCCAGCAGCCCGAACGGGGGCCGCGAGCAGTACTTC
cdr3_aa: CASSPNGGREQYF

j_call: TRBJ1-2
clone_size: NA
v_call: TRBV10-3
d_call: NA
cdr3_nt: TGTGCCATCAGGTGGGCCGGGGACAAGTCAGGCTACACCTTC
cdr3_aa: CAIRWAGDKSGYTF

j_call: TRBJ2-7
clone_size: few
v_call: TRBV7-2
d_call: NA
cdr3_nt: TGTGCCAGCAGCTTAGAGGGAATGGGGCGAAGCGAGCAGTACTTC
cdr3_aa: CASSLEGMGRSEQYF

j_call: TRBJ1-5
clone_size: few
v_call: TRBV28
d_call: NA
cdr3_nt: TGTGCCAGCAGTCCCAAGGGGTATAGCAATCAGCCCCAGCATTTT
cdr3_aa: CASSPKGYSNQPQHF

j_call: TRBJ1-2
clone_size: NA
v_call: TRBV28
d_call: NA
cdr3_nt: TGTGCCAGCAGTTTCCAGGGGTTCAATGGCTACACCTTC
cdr3_aa: CASSFQGFNGYTF

j_call: TRBJ2-3
clone_size: few
v_call: TRBV30
d_call: TRBD2
cdr3_nt: TGTGCCTGGAGTAAGGGGCTAGCGGGGGGGCCAGATACGCAGTATTTT
cdr3_aa: CAWSKGLAGGPDTQYF

j_call: TRBJ2-3
clone_size: few
v_call: TRBV9
d_call: NA
cdr3_nt: TGTGCCAGCAGCGTAGGGACAGATACGCAGTATTTT
cdr3_aa: CASSVGTDTQYF

j_call: TRBJ1-4
clone_size: few
v_call: TRBV28
d_call: NA
cdr3_nt: TGTGCCAGCAGTTTAAGCCCGTTGATGGAAAAACTGTTTTTT
cdr3_aa: CASSLSPLMEKLFF

j_call: TRBJ1-1
clone_size: NA
v_call: TRBV13
d_call: NA
cdr3_nt: TGTGCCAGCAGGCGAACAGGAGGGGGTACTGAAGCTTTCTTT
cdr3_aa: CASRRTGGGTEAFF

j_call: TRBJ1-1
clone_size: NA
v_call: TRBV5-1
d_call: NA
cdr3_nt: TGCGCCAGCAGCTCTATGGGGACTGAAGCTTTCTTT
cdr3_aa: CASSSMGTEAFF

j_call: TRBJ1-2
clone_size: few
v_call: TRBV28
d_call: NA
cdr3_nt: TGTGCCAGCAGCCGGCCGCTAGGTGCTAACTATGGCTACACCTTC
cdr3_aa: CASSRPLGANYGYTF

j_call: TRBJ2-7
clone_size: NA
v_call: TRBV6-5
d_call: NA
cdr3_nt: TGTGCCAGCAGTTCCCTGACAGGATCCTACGAGCAGTACTTC
cdr3_aa: CASSSLTGSYEQYF

j_call: TRBJ2-1
clone_size: NA
v_call: TRBV7-3
d_call: NA
cdr3_nt: TGTGCCAGCAGCCTAAGCCCTGGATCCTACAATGAGCAGTTCTTC
cdr3_aa: CASSLSPGSYNEQFF

j_call: TRBJ2-7
clone_size: NA
v_call: TRBV27
d_call: NA
cdr3_nt: TGTGCCAGCACCACTGGGGCGGCTTACGAGCAGTACTTC
cdr3_aa: CASTTGAAYEQYF

j_call: TRBJ2-5
clone_size: NA
v_call: TRBV9
d_call: TRBD2
cdr3_nt: TGTGCCAGCAGCGTGGGTCTAGCGGGAGTCGAGACCCAGTACTTC
cdr3_aa: CASSVGLAGVETQYF

j_call: TRBJ1-3
clone_size: NA
v_call: TRBV4-3
d_call: NA
cdr3_nt: TGCGCCAGCAGCCAAGCAGTGAGCCACTCTGGAAACACCATATATTTT
cdr3_aa: CASSQAVSHSGNTIYF

j_call: TRBJ1-1
clone_size: few
v_call: TRBV25-1
d_call: NA
cdr3_nt: TGTGCCAGCAGTGATTATTCAGGGGTAAACACTGAAGCTTTCTTT
cdr3_aa: CASSDYSGVNTEAFF

j_call: TRBJ1-2
clone_size: NA
v_call: TRBV6-6
d_call: TRBD1
cdr3_nt: TGTGCCAGCAGTTCGGGACAGGCGAGCGGTCATGGCTACACCTTC
cdr3_aa: CASSSGQASGHGYTF

j_call: TRBJ1-4
clone_size: few
v_call: TRBV7-9
d_call: NA
cdr3_nt: TGTGCCAGCAGCCCACAGGACAGACTAACTAATGAAAAACTGTTTTTT
cdr3_aa: CASSPQDRLTNEKLFF

j_call: TRBJ2-7
clone_size: NA
v_call: TRBV7-9
d_call: NA
cdr3_nt: TGTGCCAGCACTCTCCGGGACGGGAACTACGAGCAGTACTTC
cdr3_aa: CASTLRDGNYEQYF

j_call: TRBJ1-1
clone_size: few
v_call: TRBV7-9
d_call: NA
cdr3_nt: TGTGCCAGCAGCTTAAAGGGAGAAGCTTTCTTT
cdr3_aa: CASSLKGEAFF

j_call: TRBJ1-2
clone_size: NA
v_call: TRBV19
d_call: NA
cdr3_nt: TGTGCCAGTAGTATCGGAAACCTAGGCTACACCTTC
cdr3_aa: CASSIGNLGYTF

j_call: TRBJ1-2
clone_size: NA
v_call: TRBV2
d_call: NA
cdr3_nt: TGTGCCAGCAGTGAAGCGCCAGTGGCCCACTATGGCTACACCTTC
cdr3_aa: CASSEAPVAHYGYTF

j_call: TRBJ2-7
clone_size: few
v_call: TRBV7-8
d_call: TRBD1
cdr3_nt: TGTGCCAGCTGGAAACTACAGGGGGTTGGAGAGCAGTACTTC
cdr3_aa: CASWKLQGVGEQYF

j_call: TRBJ2-7
clone_size: few
v_call: TRBV29-1
d_call: TRBD2
cdr3_nt: TGCAGCGTCAGGACTAGCGGTTACGAGCAGTACTTC
cdr3_aa: CSVRTSGYEQYF

j_call: TRBJ2-5
clone_size: NA
v_call: TRBV27
d_call: NA
cdr3_nt: TGTGCCAGCTGGAAGGGCACAGGTCAAGTAGCCCAGTACTTC
cdr3_aa: CASWKGTGQVAQYF

j_call: TRBJ1-2
clone_size: NA
v_call: TRBV7-2
d_call: NA
cdr3_nt: TGTGCCAGCAGCCGCGTCCAGGGATCTAACTATGGCTACACCTTC
cdr3_aa: CASSRVQGSNYGYTF

j_call: TRBJ2-5
clone_size: few
v_call: TRBV4-2
d_call: NA
cdr3_nt: TGTGCCAGCAGCCAAGAAACGCTGGGGAATCTGGGAAAAGAGACCCAGTACTTC
cdr3_aa: CASSQETLGNLGKETQYF

j_call: TRBJ1-2
clone_size: few
v_call: TRBV5-6
d_call: NA
cdr3_nt: TGTGCCAGCAGCCTGAGACATTCTGGCGTCTATGGCTACACCTTC
cdr3_aa: CASSLRHSGVYGYTF

j_call: TRBJ2-7
clone_size: NA
v_call: TRBV6-4
d_call: NA
cdr3_nt: TGTGCCAGCAGTGCCCAAGGGGGGAGAGACGAGCAGTACTTC
cdr3_aa: CASSAQGGRDEQYF

j_call: TRBJ2-2
clone_size: few
v_call: TRBV21-1
d_call: NA
cdr3_nt: TGTGCCAGCAGCATAGGACAGGGCAAAAACACCGGGGAGCTGTTTTTT
cdr3_aa: CASSIGQGKNTGELFF

j_call: TRBJ1-5
clone_size: few
v_call: TRBV7-2
d_call: NA
cdr3_nt: TGTGCCAGCAGCTTAGCGCCGGGTACTCGGGGCAATCAGCCCCAGCATTTT
cdr3_aa: CASSLAPGTRGNQPQHF

j_call: TRBJ2-1
clone_size: NA
v_call: TRBV29-1
d_call: TRBD2
cdr3_nt: TGCAGCGTTGAAATTAGGACTAGCGGGACCACCTACAATGAGCAGTTCTTC
cdr3_aa: CSVEIRTSGTTYNEQFF

j_call: TRBJ2-7
clone_size: NA
v_call: TRBV7-2
d_call: NA
cdr3_nt: TGTGCCAGCAGTCTAAGCTCTAGCTACTCCTACGAGCAGTACTTC
cdr3_aa: CASSLSSSYSYEQYF

j_call: TRBJ2-3
clone_size: NA
v_call: TRBV7-2
d_call: TRBD2
cdr3_nt: TGTGCCAGCAGCCCAAATCTAGCGGCAGATACGCAGTATTTT
cdr3_aa: CASSPNLAADTQYF

j_call: TRBJ1-1
clone_size: NA
v_call: TRBV4-3
d_call: NA
cdr3_nt: TGCGCCAGCAGCCGCGGCCTGCAGGGCTTGAACACTGAAGCTTTCTTT
cdr3_aa: CASSRGLQGLNTEAFF

j_call: TRBJ1-1
clone_size: NA
v_call: TRBV7-9
d_call: NA
cdr3_nt: TGTGCCAGCAGCTTAGAACAAGGCACTGAAGCTTTCTTT
cdr3_aa: CASSLEQGTEAFF

j_call: TRBJ2-5
clone_size: NA
v_call: TRBV7-2
d_call: NA
cdr3_nt: TGTGCCAGCAGCTTACGGAGGGGAAATGCCCAAGAGACCCAGTACTTC
cdr3_aa: CASSLRRGNAQETQYF

j_call: TRBJ1-4
clone_size: many
v_call: TRBV7-9
d_call: TRBD1
cdr3_nt: TGTGCCAGCAGTCCCACCGGGACAGGGGAGGAAAAACTGTTTTTT
cdr3_aa: CASSPTGTGEEKLFF

j_call: TRBJ1-2
clone_size: NA
v_call: TRBV29-1
d_call: NA
cdr3_nt: TGCAGCGTTGAGCACACCAACTATGGCTACACCTTC
cdr3_aa: CSVEHTNYGYTF

j_call: TRBJ2-5
clone_size: few
v_call: TRBV18
d_call: NA
cdr3_nt: TGTGCCAGCTCACCGGCTTACCAAGAGACCCAGTACTTC
cdr3_aa: CASSPAYQETQYF

j_call: TRBJ1-1
clone_size: NA
v_call: TRBV7-3
d_call: NA
cdr3_nt: TGTGCCAGCAGCTTAGCCGGGGTCACTGAAGCTTTCTTT
cdr3_aa: CASSLAGVTEAFF

j_call: TRBJ2-2
clone_size: NA
v_call: TRBV4-3
d_call: NA
cdr3_nt: TGCGCCAGCAGCCGGGGGACCGGGGAGCTGTTTTTT
cdr3_aa: CASSRGTGELFF

j_call: TRBJ1-1
clone_size: NA
v_call: TRBV27
d_call: NA
cdr3_nt: TGTGCCAGCAGGCTCCGGGAGAACACTGAAGCTTTCTTT
cdr3_aa: CASRLRENTEAFF

j_call: TRBJ2-3
clone_size: NA
v_call: TRBV11-3
d_call: NA
cdr3_nt: TGTGCCAGCAGCACAGGAGGGTTGACAGATACGCAGTATTTT
cdr3_aa: CASSTGGLTDTQYF

j_call: TRBJ2-1
clone_size: NA
v_call: TRBV9
d_call: NA
cdr3_nt: TGTGCCAGCAGCGTACAGGGTTACCGAGCGAATGAGCAGTTCTTC
cdr3_aa: CASSVQGYRANEQFF